The 12 T cell receptor beta chains given below trace back to one sample, sequenced in a study of tumor-infiltrating lymphocytes in localized non-small cell lung cancer (dated by TCRdb to the early 2020s). Library preparation was by the immunoSEQ multiplex PCR assay. TCRdb took this table from immuneACCESS and kept in-frame rearrangements with V and J called. Such tables lack part of the clones; where checked against another copy, unresolved V genes explain under half of the gap, and the rest is unexplained. Across this sample there are some 15,000 clones, with 45% seen only once. The ten largest clonotypes hold roughly 16% of the sample. What was sequenced was lung tumor tissue. The receptor source for this set is a human donor with non-small cell lung cancer.

This clone was observed many times. Mismatch with germline at one junction end may stem from a read error. The chain is built from TRBV10-3 and TRBJ2-7; the match to TRBD1 covers 7 bases. The CDR3 has 15 residues. Germline lookup yields CDR1 ENHRY and CDR2 SYGVKD. In DNA, the CDR3 is TGTGCCAGCAGTGAAGTAGGGGGCGGGCCGTACGAGCAGTACTTC. Translation gives CASSEVGGGPYEQYF.

This clone appeared a few times. V is TRBV28 and J is TRBJ2-7; 8 nucleotides match TRBD1. In germline, CDR1 is MDHEN, CDR2 SYDVKM. V lost 4 bases, J lost 0 bases, and 5 bases stayed unmatched. This CDR3 region has 15 residues. The CDR3 protein is CASSSGGYDSYEQYF. The CDR3 nucleotides are TGTGCCAGCAGTTCAGGGGGCTATGACTCCTACGAGCAGTACTTC.

This clone has at least ten counts. Here the CDR3 DNA reads TGTGCCTGGAAAAGGGCTGACCGCGATAATTCACCCCTCCACTTT. This encodes CAWKRADRDNSPLHF. The V and J genes are TRBV30 and TRBJ1-6; the D is unclear. The CDR3 has 15 amino acids. In germline, CDR1 is GTSNPN, CDR2 SVGIG (reference sequence). V lost 4 bases to trimming and J lost 5 bases, with 15 bases between them.

In its sample, this clone was seen once. This chain joins TRBV14 and TRBJ1-1, with D possibly being TRBD1 (6 bases). Germline CDR1 and CDR2: SGHDN and FVKESK. Trimming cost V 1 base and J 1 base, with 10 bases left between them. The CDR3 consists of 15 residues. As DNA, the CDR3 is TGTGCCAGCAGCCAAGGCAGGGGCAGGAACACTGAAGCTTTCTTT. Residues: CASSQGRGRNTEAFF.

The sample holds a few counts of this clone. V usage is TRBV7-9 and J usage is TRBJ2-7; TRBD1 matches at 7 bases. Unmatched junction bases numbered 3, after V lost 5 bases and J lost 5 bases. CDR1 is SEHNR and CDR2 is FQNEAQ in the germline V gene (reference sequence). This CDR3 contains 12 residues. The CDR3, as DNA: TGTGCCAGCAGCCCAGGGACAGACGAGCAGTACTTC. Translation: CASSPGTDEQYF.

The CDR3 region is CAIRGTNKSYEQYF. The CDR3 nucleotides are TGTGCCATTCGCGGGACAAATAAATCCTACGAGCAGTACTTC. This chain uses TRBV2 with TRBJ2-7; D may match TRBD1 or TRBD2 (6 bases each). The germline CDR1 and CDR2 sequences are SNHLY and FYNNEI. The CDR3 has 14 amino acids. V dropped 10 bases and J dropped 1 base, with 17 bases sitting between them.

The V gene is TRBV11-2, the J gene TRBJ2-5; TRBD2 might be the D (6 bases). In germline, CDR1 is SGHAT, CDR2 FQNNGV. V dropped 5 bases and J dropped 7 bases, with 14 bases sitting between them. The length of the CDR3 is 13 residues. This chain's CDR3 is CASSRDPEGTQYF. The CDR3 bases are TGTGCCAGCAGCCGCGACCCGGAGGGGACCCAGTACTTC.

The V and J genes are TRBV6-5 and TRBJ1-2; D gene unclear. Between the trimmed V and J ends, which lost 7 bases and 1 base, there was a span of 10 bases. The CDR3 contains 13 residues. Germline-derived CDR1 and CDR2 are MNHEY and SVGAGI. The CDR3 here is CASKLRVNYGYTF. Here the CDR3 DNA reads TGTGCCAGCAAGCTGAGAGTTAACTATGGCTACACCTTC.

The chain recombines TRBV7-6 with TRBJ2-2; 8 bases agree with TRBD2. The V segment lost 5 bases and the J segment 3 bases; nucleotides outside the gene matches: 8. In germline, CDR1 is SGHVS, CDR2 FNYEAQ. The CDR3 covers 16 residues. The CDR3 sequence is CASSERSGGDTGELFF. CDR3 bases: TGTGCCAGCAGCGAACGGAGCGGGGGAGACACCGGGGAGCTGTTTTTT.

In this sample, this clone turned up a few times. The V and J genes are TRBV7-2 and TRBJ2-5, with 7 bases that match TRBD2. Germline CDR1 SGHTA, CDR2 FQGNSA. Trimming removed 5 bases from V and 6 bases from J; junction bases left unmatched: 12. The CDR3 sequence is 15 residues long. Here the CDR3 reads CASSQDRGVAKTQYF. CDR3 DNA sequence: TGTGCCAGCAGCCAAGATCGGGGGGTGGCCAAGACCCAGTACTTC.

This clone was seen many times. The CDR3 nucleotides are TGCAGCGTTTTTCAGGGGCACGGCTACACCTTC. It codes for CSVFQGHGYTF. This chain uses TRBV29-1 with TRBJ1-2, with D perhaps matching TRBD1 (6 bases). Germline assignment: CDR1 SQVTM and CDR2 ANQGSEA. The CDR3 totals 11 residues. Trimming removed 5 bases from V and 8 bases from J, with 12 bases in between.

The chain employs TRBV6-9 and TRBJ1-4, with D uncertain. Germline lookup yields CDR1 MNHGY and CDR2 SVAAGI. Trimming took off 4 bases at V and 6 bases at J, with 15 bases between the two ends. This CDR3 is built from 15 residues. The CDR3 sequence is CASSSPGRRHEKLFF. DNA for the CDR3: TGTGCCAGCAGTTCCCCTGGACGTAGGCATGAAAAACTGTTTTTT.